The 7 T cell receptor beta chains reported below all come from one sample, sequenced in a study of radiotherapy plus CTLA-4 blockade in lung cancer. The repertoire was sequenced with immunoSEQ multiplex PCR; TCRdb's copy has only in-frame clones and lacks some. The sample shows 65,000 to 95,000 clones, roughly 91% of them seen only once. The sample here was peripheral blood, taken from a patient treated with radiotherapy plus ipilimumab. The receptors here all came from a human donor with non-small cell lung cancer that progressed on radiotherapy plus ipilimumab.

V gene TRBV27 combines with J gene TRBJ2-4; 9 bases agree with TRBD1. Germline CDR1 reads MNHEY; CDR2 reads SMNVEV (reference sequence). The CDR3 length is 17 residues. V trimming: 5 bases; J trimming: 5 bases; junction bases outside the gene matches: 13. The CDR3, as DNA: TGTGCCAGCAGTCCCCTATGGACAGGGGAAAACCAAAACATTCAGTACTTC. Protein sequence: CASSPLWTGENQNIQYF.

The chain carries TRBV15 and TRBJ2-1; possible D gene TRBD1, 6 bases. CDR1 and CDR2 from the germline V gene are LNHNV and YYDKDF (reference sequence). Trimming pared 6 bases from V and 2 bases from J, leaving 17 bases between. The CDR3 covers 16 residues. The CDR3 sequence is CATRGRDRHAYNEQFF. For the CDR3, the DNA is TGTGCCACCAGGGGCCGCGACAGGCATGCCTACAATGAGCAGTTCTTC.

The chain links TRBV30 to TRBJ2-2; D is uncertain. CDR1 is GTSNPN, CDR2 SVGIG, per germline (reference sequence). V lost 0 bases and J lost 4, with 12 bases in between. The CDR3 runs to 15 residues. The CDR3 sequence is CAWSVSLRVTGELFF. The CDR3 DNA follows: TGTGCCTGGAGTGTCAGTTTACGGGTCACCGGGGAGCTGTTTTTT.

This chain uses TRBV5-1 with TRBJ1-1; 8 positions agree with TRBD1. The V segment lost 0 bases and the J segment 5 bases; nucleotides outside the gene matches: 15. Germline V gene lookup returns CDR1 SGHRS and CDR2 YFSETQ. CDR3 length: 18 residues. The CDR3 DNA reads TGCGCCAGCAGCTTGGTAGGACAGGGCACCACAGCTAGAACTGAAGCTTTCTTT. Its protein product is CASSLVGQGTTARTEAFF.

CDR3 sequence reads: CASSIRQGSYEQYF. The CDR3 region has the DNA TGTGCCAGTAGTATTAGACAGGGCTCCTACGAGCAGTACTTC. This rearrangement joins TRBV19 to TRBJ2-7; 7 bases fit TRBD1. The germline CDR1 and CDR2 sequences are LNHDA and SQIVND (reference sequence). J lost 0 bases, V lost 3 bases, and 2 bases had no gene match. The CDR3 length is 14 residues.

This clone showed up just once. Other DNA sequences in this sample translate to the same CDR3. V is TRBV28 and J is TRBJ2-7; 9 bases are shared with TRBD1. Losses at the gene ends were 5 bases for V and 1 base for J; bases not matched to a gene: 6. This CDR3 is 15 amino acids long. From germline, CDR1 is MDHEN and CDR2 SYDVKM. The DNA for the CDR3 is TGTGCCAGCAGTCTACCCGGGACAGGGTCCTACGAGCAGTACTTC. It translates to CASSLPGTGSYEQYF.

The chain employs TRBV5-4 and TRBJ2-3; 8 nucleotides match TRBD2. Trimming took 0 bases from V and 3 from J; bases not matched to a gene: 6. The CDR3 sequence is 16 residues long. CDR1 SGHNT and CDR2 YYREEE come from the germline V gene (reference sequence). The CDR3 loop is CASSLAGAGETDTQYF. CDR3 in DNA: TGTGCCAGCAGCTTGGCCGGAGCGGGAGAAACAGATACGCAGTATTTT.